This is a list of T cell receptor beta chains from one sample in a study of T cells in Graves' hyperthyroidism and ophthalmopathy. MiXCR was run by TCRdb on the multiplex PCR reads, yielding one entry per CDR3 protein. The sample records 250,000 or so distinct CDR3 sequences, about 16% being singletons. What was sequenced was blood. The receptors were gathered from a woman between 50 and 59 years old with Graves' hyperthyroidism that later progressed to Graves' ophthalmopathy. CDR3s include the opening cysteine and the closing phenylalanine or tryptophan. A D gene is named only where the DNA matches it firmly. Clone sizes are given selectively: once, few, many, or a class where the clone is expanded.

CDR3 DNA: TGTGCCAGCAGTTTAACCAGAGACTATGGCTACACCTTC
CDR3 protein: CASSLTRDYGYTF
V gene: TRBV28
clone size: few
J gene: TRBJ1-2
D gene: NA

CDR3 DNA: TGTGCCATCAGCCCGGACAGGGCCCCCTACGAGCAGTACTTC
CDR3 protein: CAISPDRAPYEQYF
V gene: TRBV10-3
clone size: NA
J gene: TRBJ2-7
D gene: TRBD1

CDR3 DNA: TGTGCCAGTAGCCACACCCGGGAGGAGCAGTTCTTC
CDR3 protein: CASSHTREEQFF
V gene: TRBV19
clone size: NA
J gene: TRBJ2-1
D gene: NA

CDR3 DNA: TGTGCCAGCAGTGAACTTTTGGTGGGAGGGTCAGAGACCCAGTACTTC
CDR3 protein: CASSELLVGGSETQYF
V gene: TRBV25-1
clone size: NA
J gene: TRBJ2-5
D gene: TRBD2

CDR3 DNA: TGCGCCAGCAGTGAGTTAGCCACAGGGGACAACGGAGCTTTCTTT
CDR3 protein: CASSELATGDNGAFF
V gene: TRBV10-2
clone size: few
J gene: TRBJ1-1
D gene: TRBD1

CDR3 DNA: TGTGCCATCTCCGTGACTAGCCCCACCTACAATGAGCAGTTCTTC
CDR3 protein: CAISVTSPTYNEQFF
V gene: TRBV28
clone size: NA
J gene: TRBJ2-1
D gene: TRBD2

CDR3 DNA: TGTGCCAGCAGCTTAGTGCAGGGGCAGGCTGACGGCTACACCTTC
CDR3 protein: CASSLVQGQADGYTF
V gene: TRBV7-3
clone size: many
J gene: TRBJ1-2
D gene: NA

CDR3 DNA: TGTGCCAGCAGTTTAGGCCTCCCCATGAACACTGAAGCTTTCTTT
CDR3 protein: CASSLGLPMNTEAFF
V gene: TRBV28
clone size: many
J gene: TRBJ1-1
D gene: NA

CDR3 DNA: TGTGCCAGCAGCCCCCCCTTCGGAGGGGACTACGAGCAGTACTTC
CDR3 protein: CASSPPFGGDYEQYF
V gene: TRBV28
clone size: many
J gene: TRBJ2-7
D gene: NA

CDR3 DNA: TGCGCCAGCAGCTTGGGCCCGGATCAGCCCCAGCATTTT
CDR3 protein: CASSLGPDQPQHF
V gene: TRBV5-1
clone size: many
J gene: TRBJ1-5
D gene: NA

CDR3 DNA: TGCGCCAGCAGCTTGGGGGGTCGGGTAACTAATGAAAAACTGTTTTTT
CDR3 protein: CASSLGGRVTNEKLFF
V gene: TRBV5-1
clone size: many
J gene: TRBJ1-4
D gene: NA

CDR3 DNA: TGTGCCAGCAGCCCCGTGGCGGGAGGTTGGACAGATACGCAGTATTTT
CDR3 protein: CASSPVAGGWTDTQYF
V gene: TRBV5-5
clone size: many
J gene: TRBJ2-3
D gene: TRBD2

CDR3 DNA: TGTGCCAGCGGCACCACCGGGACTAGCGGACTCTTC
CDR3 protein: CASGTTGTSGLF
V gene: TRBV27
clone size: few
J gene: TRBJ2-1
D gene: TRBD2

CDR3 DNA: TGTGCCAGCAGCCACGGCGGGAGCTATGAGCAGTTCTTC
CDR3 protein: CASSHGGSYEQFF
V gene: TRBV3-1
clone size: many
J gene: TRBJ2-1
D gene: TRBD2

CDR3 DNA: TGTGCCAGTAGTTCCAGTAGGGACACTGAAGCTTTCTTT
CDR3 protein: CASSSSRDTEAFF
V gene: TRBV19
clone size: NA
J gene: TRBJ1-1
D gene: NA

CDR3 DNA: TGTGCCAGCAGTGGAAGGGGGGGTGGATCGAAGTACACCTTC
CDR3 protein: CASSGRGGGSKYTF
V gene: TRBV11-2
clone size: many
J gene: TRBJ1-2
D gene: NA

CDR3 DNA: TGCGCCAGCAGCCCCTCAGGGGGTGGCTATAATTCACCCCTCCACTTT
CDR3 protein: CASSPSGGGYNSPLHF
V gene: TRBV5-1
clone size: NA
J gene: TRBJ1-6
D gene: TRBD1

CDR3 DNA: TGCGCCAGCAGCCAAGCTCTTTTGGCAGCTGGGGCCAACGTCCTGACTTTC
CDR3 protein: CASSQALLAAGANVLTF
V gene: TRBV4-1
clone size: NA
J gene: TRBJ2-6
D gene: NA

CDR3 DNA: TGCGCCAGCATCGGACTAGCGGCTCCACACAGCTCCTACAATGAGCAGTTCTTC
CDR3 protein: CASIGLAAPHSSYNEQFF
V gene: TRBV10-2
clone size: NA
J gene: TRBJ2-1
D gene: TRBD2

CDR3 DNA: TGTGCCAGCAGTTTATTTGGACTAGACTACGAGCAGTACTTC
CDR3 protein: CASSLFGLDYEQYF
V gene: TRBV28
clone size: few
J gene: TRBJ2-7
D gene: TRBD2

CDR3 DNA: TGCAGTGCCCCGCCAATTTGGGATGAGCAGTTCTTC
CDR3 protein: CSAPPIWDEQFF
V gene: TRBV20-1
clone size: many
J gene: TRBJ2-1
D gene: NA

CDR3 DNA: TGTGCCAGCAGCGCCCGCCCCGGGAGCTACGAGCAGTACTTC
CDR3 protein: CASSARPGSYEQYF
V gene: TRBV9
clone size: many
J gene: TRBJ2-7
D gene: NA

CDR3 DNA: TGTGCCAGCAGTACCTGGGGAAAAGGACTAGACATTCAGTACTTC
CDR3 protein: CASSTWGKGLDIQYF
V gene: TRBV7-9
clone size: many
J gene: TRBJ2-4
D gene: TRBD2

CDR3 DNA: TGTGCCGGCAGCTTGGGACGGAGCTCCTACAATGAGCAGTTCTTC
CDR3 protein: CAGSLGRSSYNEQFF
V gene: TRBV13
clone size: NA
J gene: TRBJ2-1
D gene: NA

CDR3 DNA: TGCAGTGCTAGGAGGCTAGCGGGAGGGGTTGAGCAGTTCTTC
CDR3 protein: CSARRLAGGVEQFF
V gene: TRBV20-1
clone size: many
J gene: TRBJ2-1
D gene: TRBD2

CDR3 DNA: TGTGCCAGCAGCTCATCCAAACAGGGGACCAACACTGAAGCTTTCTTT
CDR3 protein: CASSSSKQGTNTEAFF
V gene: TRBV7-9
clone size: NA
J gene: TRBJ1-1
D gene: TRBD1

CDR3 DNA: TGTGCCAGCAGTTCCGTCGACAGAGAAGCTTTCTTT
CDR3 protein: CASSSVDREAFF
V gene: TRBV27
clone size: NA
J gene: TRBJ1-1
D gene: NA

CDR3 DNA: TGTGCCAGCAGTTTTAGGGGAGGAGGAGCGGGCCATAATGAGCAGTTCTTC
CDR3 protein: CASSFRGGGAGHNEQFF
V gene: TRBV28
clone size: many
J gene: TRBJ2-1
D gene: NA

CDR3 DNA: TGTGCCAGCAGCGGCGCCGGGACTAGCGATTCCTACGAGCAGTACTTC
CDR3 protein: CASSGAGTSDSYEQYF
V gene: TRBV9
clone size: many
J gene: TRBJ2-7
D gene: TRBD2

CDR3 DNA: TGTGCCAGCAGCCAGGGACAGGCGCGTCACTATGGCTACACCTTC
CDR3 protein: CASSQGQARHYGYTF
V gene: TRBV11-1
clone size: many
J gene: TRBJ1-2
D gene: TRBD1

CDR3 DNA: TGTGCCAGCAGCTTGTCTCCTTTACTAGCAGATGAGCAGTTCTTC
CDR3 protein: CASSLSPLLADEQFF
V gene: TRBV11-2
clone size: many
J gene: TRBJ2-1
D gene: NA

CDR3 DNA: TGCAGTGCTCCAGGGACAGGATTAGGAGAGACCCAGTACTTC
CDR3 protein: CSAPGTGLGETQYF
V gene: TRBV20-1
clone size: NA
J gene: TRBJ2-5
D gene: TRBD1

CDR3 DNA: TGTGCCAGCAGCTTATCGGGGGCTCTTGGAGAAAAACTGTTTTTT
CDR3 protein: CASSLSGALGEKLFF
V gene: TRBV7-9
clone size: few
J gene: TRBJ1-4
D gene: NA

CDR3 DNA: TGTGCCAGCAGTTTATTCGGACCCCGTGAGGGGAGAATCTACGAGCAGTACTTC
CDR3 protein: CASSLFGPREGRIYEQYF
V gene: TRBV27
clone size: NA
J gene: TRBJ2-7
D gene: NA

CDR3 DNA: TGTGCCAGCAGTTTGGGCAGACTAACCTACGAGCAGTACTTC
CDR3 protein: CASSLGRLTYEQYF
V gene: TRBV27
clone size: many
J gene: TRBJ2-7
D gene: NA

CDR3 DNA: TGTGCCAGTAGTATAGGGGCAGGACGGGAAAAACTGTTTTTT
CDR3 protein: CASSIGAGREKLFF
V gene: TRBV19
clone size: NA
J gene: TRBJ1-4
D gene: NA

CDR3 DNA: TGTGCCAGCAGCCTGACAGGGTTCGAGCAGTACTTC
CDR3 protein: CASSLTGFEQYF
V gene: TRBV7-9
clone size: many
J gene: TRBJ2-7
D gene: TRBD1

CDR3 DNA: TGTGCCAGCAGCGCCGACAGGACGGAGACCCAGTACTTC
CDR3 protein: CASSADRTETQYF
V gene: TRBV7-6
clone size: many
J gene: TRBJ2-5
D gene: NA

CDR3 DNA: TGTGCCAGCAGGTCTCAGGGGGCGCTGAGACTAGAGGGAGGTATTGCCTACAATGAGCAGTTCTTC
CDR3 protein: CASRSQGALRLEGGIAYNEQFF
V gene: TRBV6-2/TRBV6-3
clone size: many
J gene: TRBJ2-1
D gene: TRBD1

CDR3 DNA: TGCGCCAGCAGCTTGGGAGCAACTAATGAAAAACTGTTTTTT
CDR3 protein: CASSLGATNEKLFF
V gene: TRBV5-1
clone size: many
J gene: TRBJ1-4
D gene: NA

CDR3 DNA: TGTGCCAGCATTATCGAGCGGGCCACCGGGGAGCTGTTTTTT
CDR3 protein: CASIIERATGELFF
V gene: TRBV6-5
clone size: NA
J gene: TRBJ2-2
D gene: NA

CDR3 DNA: TGTGCCAGCAGCTTGAGACAGGGGGCAGGTCAGCCCCAGCATTTT
CDR3 protein: CASSLRQGAGQPQHF
V gene: TRBV7-2
clone size: NA
J gene: TRBJ1-5
D gene: TRBD1

CDR3 DNA: TGTGCCAGTAGTCCAATGGGGGATGAGCAGTTCTTC
CDR3 protein: CASSPMGDEQFF
V gene: TRBV19
clone size: NA
J gene: TRBJ2-1
D gene: NA

CDR3 DNA: TGTGCCAGCAGCCGCCCGGGACTAGCGGTGATCAACACCGGGGAGCTGTTTTTT
CDR3 protein: CASSRPGLAVINTGELFF
V gene: TRBV3-1
clone size: many
J gene: TRBJ2-2
D gene: TRBD2

CDR3 DNA: TGCAGTGCTAGACAGGGTGTAGATACGCAGTATTTT
CDR3 protein: CSARQGVDTQYF
V gene: TRBV20-1
clone size: many
J gene: TRBJ2-3
D gene: NA

CDR3 DNA: TGCAGCGCTGACAGCGACTATGGCTACACCTTC
CDR3 protein: CSADSDYGYTF
V gene: TRBV29-1
clone size: many
J gene: TRBJ1-2
D gene: NA

CDR3 DNA: TGTGCCAGTAGTACTGGTACACCACGAATGATAGGAGGGAACACTGAAGCTTTCTTT
CDR3 protein: CASSTGTPRMIGGNTEAFF
V gene: TRBV19
clone size: NA
J gene: TRBJ1-1
D gene: NA

CDR3 DNA: TGTGCCAGCTCGGGGACTAGCGGGTCTATCTCCTACGAGCAGTACTTC
CDR3 protein: CASSGTSGSISYEQYF
V gene: TRBV6-2/TRBV6-3
clone size: many
J gene: TRBJ2-7
D gene: TRBD2

CDR3 DNA: TGTGCCAGCAACAAAGGGGAGACCCAGTACTTC
CDR3 protein: CASNKGETQYF
V gene: TRBV27
clone size: many
J gene: TRBJ2-5
D gene: NA

CDR3 DNA: TGTGCCAGCTCACCACCGGAAGGGGCCAATGAAAAACTGTTTTTT
CDR3 protein: CASSPPEGANEKLFF
V gene: TRBV18
clone size: many
J gene: TRBJ1-4
D gene: NA

CDR3 DNA: TGTGCCAGCAGCCACCCCCGGAGGGCTAGCGGGTCTCAAGAGACCCAGTACTTC
CDR3 protein: CASSHPRRASGSQETQYF
V gene: TRBV7-6
clone size: NA
J gene: TRBJ2-5
D gene: TRBD2